This TCR beta chain was obtained from a study of cytomegalovirus exposure and HLA in healthy donors (dated by TCRdb to about 2017). Study-wide context: According to a later analysis, the 120 or so validation repertoires were produced on the same platform as the 680 or so repertoires of the first cohort. The aim of the study was to test whether cataloging public T cell receptors could identify signatures of past pathogen exposure. To predict cytomegalovirus infection status, the study combined high-throughput TCR immunosequencing, statistical association of individual TCRs with disease status, and machine learning. In addition to the first cohort of roughly 700 subjects, a separate validation cohort of 120 different subjects was used. Findings and caveats that apply to the study as a whole: In vitro tests confirmed that a few of the cytomegalovirus-associated TCR beta chains recognize cytomegalovirus antigens. The study listed 150 to 200 TCR beta chains as associated with cytomegalovirus. In both the original and validation cohorts, the classifier was reported to diagnose cytomegalovirus status with high specificity and sensitivity. A later analysis found that TCRs clustered in the first cohort also tended to co-occur in the 120 validation repertoires, with approximately 95% of cluster scores above 0. While some public TCRs were present in many individuals, most TCR sequences turned up only very rarely across donors. It was suggested by the authors that the approach could potentially be generalized to other disease states and immunological phenotypes. A later analysis lacked HLA typing for the validation cohort, so it scored co-occurrence in that cohort across all 110 or so repertoires.

Donors formed part of the validation cohort, which comprised 95 to 150 subjects and was distinct from the first cohort of 666 subjects. Worth noting for this clone: It has no known antigen specificity. Base qualities are missing; no much larger clone stands one base away.

The library was produced with the immunoSEQ multiplex PCR assay. The source study handled its data this way. To diagnose cytomegalovirus status from the catalog of TCR beta chain sequences, a statistical classification framework was built. TCRdb took over this immuneACCESS table, retaining in-frame rearrangements with V and J assigned. Such tables are incomplete; in checked studies, under half of the missing clones stem from an unresolved V gene, and the remainder is unexplained. That table supplies the V and J calls and clone size; D and trimming were determined from the DNA. Counted in this sample were under 150,000 clones; roughly 90% of them appeared once. About 2.7% of the sample lies in the top ten. Inclusive of the bounding cysteine and phenylalanine, the CDR3 is 14 residues long. The retained sequence is limited to the CDR3, 42 bases, with the frame set at the first base. V is clipped by 6 bases and J by 6 bases, and the sequence between their germline boundaries is 17 bases long. Via the germline V gene (reference sequence), CDR1 is SGHNT and CDR2 YYREEE.

Rearrangement joined TRBV5-4 to TRBJ2-3; TRBD2 might be the D gene, on 5 matching bases. Sequences were obtained from PBMCs. The receptor was derived from a man aged 18 to 30 in good health and CMV-seronegative. The nucleotides are TGTGCCAGCACCGAATCCGAGGGCGCGGATACGCAGTATTTT. This translates into CASTESEGADTQYF.